The subject of this entry is one T cell receptor (beta chain). The antigen remains unidentified. This entry comes from a study of T cells in Graves' hyperthyroidism and ophthalmopathy. Study results and limitations: It was a median around seven months before onset that the model predicted ophthalmopathy.

Germline V gene data show CDR1 as SGHAT and CDR2 as FQNNGV. V lost 3 bases and J lost 2, with 8 bases in between. The CDR3 has 14 residues. TCR beta CDR3 regions were amplified from RNA. Carried out on the TCR CDR3, a first-round RT-PCR used the HTBI primer set. One entry per CDR3 protein, called by TCRdb with MiXCR from the multiplex PCR reads. The sample yields under 650,000 distinct CDR3 sequences, 15% to 20% seen once. Pregnant or lactating patients were excluded, as were those with uncontrolled infection or other autoimmune disease. Diagnosis rested on symptoms, serum thyroxine and TRAb, thyroid ultrasound, and orbital computed tomography. Fresh 10 ml peripheral blood yielded PBMCs.

The source of this sequence is a woman between 25 and 40 years old with Graves' hyperthyroidism. The rearrangement uses TRBV11-2 and TRBJ1-5; unclear D gene. The material sequenced was blood. CDR3 DNA sequence: TGTGCCAGCAGCTTGTATGGTGGCAATCAGCCCCAGCATTTT. Protein product: CASSLYGGNQPQHF.